These T cell receptor beta chains were read from a single sample in a study of T cell responses to AZD1222 COVID-19 vaccine. Sequencing was performed with immunoSEQ multiplex PCR; in TCRdb, only in-frame clones are kept and a portion is missing. The repertoire holds around 80,000 clones, 70% to 90% seen once, with roughly 10% in the top ten. Source: peripheral blood, taken on day 0 of AZD1222 vaccination. All receptors derive from an adult in good health. Both conserved end residues are part of each CDR3. Fields, in order: clone size, J gene, D gene, V gene, CDR3 DNA, CDR3 protein. A D gene is named only where the DNA matches it firmly. Size is omitted from some rows. Given values are once, few, many or a class for expanded clones.

abundance: -; j_gene: TRBJ1-1; d_gene: -; v_gene: TRBV6-4; CDR3nt: TGTGCCAGCAGTGACTCGGCCGGAGTGAACACTGAAGCTTTCTTT; CDR3aa: CASSDSAGVNTEAFF
abundance: -; j_gene: TRBJ2-2; d_gene: -; v_gene: TRBV5-1; CDR3nt: TGCGCCAGCAGCTTGGCCTTGCCGGGGGCCGGGGAGCTGTTTTTT; CDR3aa: CASSLALPGAGELFF
abundance: -; j_gene: TRBJ1-2; d_gene: -; v_gene: TRBV28; CDR3nt: TGTGCCAGCACCGAGACAGTGAAAATCTATGGCTACACCTTC; CDR3aa: CASTETVKIYGYTF
abundance: -; j_gene: TRBJ1-3; d_gene: TRBD1; v_gene: TRBV12-5; CDR3nt: TGTGCTAGTGGTTTGTACAGGGGGCTCTCTGGAAACACCATATATTTT; CDR3aa: CASGLYRGLSGNTIYF
abundance: -; j_gene: TRBJ1-6; d_gene: -; v_gene: TRBV3-1/TRBV3-2; CDR3nt: TGTGCCAGCAGCCAAGACCCCAATTCACCCCTCCACTTT; CDR3aa: CASSQDPNSPLHF
abundance: -; j_gene: TRBJ2-1; d_gene: -; v_gene: TRBV7-2; CDR3nt: TGTGCCAGCAGCTTAGTGAGTGGGGGGCTCTACAATGAGCAGTTCTTC; CDR3aa: CASSLVSGGLYNEQFF
abundance: few; j_gene: TRBJ1-3; d_gene: -; v_gene: TRBV5-8; CDR3nt: TGTGCCAGCAGCTCGGGTCTCTTGGCTGGAAACACCATATATTTT; CDR3aa: CASSSGLLAGNTIYF
abundance: -; j_gene: TRBJ1-5; d_gene: -; v_gene: TRBV5-1; CDR3nt: TGCGCCAGCAGCCCCGAGAGGGTCTATAGCAATCAGCCCCAGCATTTT; CDR3aa: CASSPERVYSNQPQHF
abundance: few; j_gene: TRBJ2-7; d_gene: TRBD2; v_gene: TRBV29-1; CDR3nt: TGCAGCGTGGGAGGTGCGGGAGGGTATGAGCAGTACTTC; CDR3aa: CSVGGAGGYEQYF
abundance: -; j_gene: TRBJ2-7; d_gene: TRBD1; v_gene: TRBV6-1; CDR3nt: TGTGCCAGCAGTGAAGCCGGGACAGGGGTTTACGAGCAGTACTTC; CDR3aa: CASSEAGTGVYEQYF
abundance: -; j_gene: TRBJ1-2; d_gene: TRBD1; v_gene: TRBV3-1/TRBV3-2; CDR3nt: TGTGCCAGCAGCCAAGGCAGGGGGCAAAGCTATGGCTACACCTTC; CDR3aa: CASSQGRGQSYGYTF
abundance: -; j_gene: TRBJ1-4; d_gene: -; v_gene: TRBV4-1; CDR3nt: TGCGCCAGCAGCCAAGTCCCGGGGGAAGGGGAAAAACTGTTTTTT; CDR3aa: CASSQVPGEGEKLFF
abundance: -; j_gene: TRBJ1-1; d_gene: -; v_gene: TRBV5-1; CDR3nt: TGCGCCAGCAGCTTGGGGACGTTCGCTGAAGCTTTCTTT; CDR3aa: CASSLGTFAEAFF
abundance: -; j_gene: TRBJ2-3; d_gene: TRBD2; v_gene: TRBV5-1; CDR3nt: TGCGCCAGCAGCAGCCGGGGGGGCCCTAGCACAGATACGCAGTATTTT; CDR3aa: CASSSRGGPSTDTQYF
abundance: -; j_gene: TRBJ2-7; d_gene: -; v_gene: TRBV6-2/TRBV6-3; CDR3nt: TGTGCCAGCAGTTACTACTCCTACGAGCAGTACTTC; CDR3aa: CASSYYSYEQYF
abundance: once; j_gene: TRBJ1-4; d_gene: -; v_gene: TRBV7-8; CDR3nt: TGTGCCAGCAGCTTAGTATGGGGTTTCAGTAATGAAAAACTGTTTTTT; CDR3aa: CASSLVWGFSNEKLFF
abundance: -; j_gene: TRBJ1-4; d_gene: TRBD1; v_gene: TRBV6-5; CDR3nt: TGTGCCAGCAGCCCGACAGGGCTTGAAAAACTGTTTTTT; CDR3aa: CASSPTGLEKLFF
abundance: -; j_gene: TRBJ2-2; d_gene: -; v_gene: TRBV5-4; CDR3nt: TGTGCCAGCAGCTTGCGGGGGGCTCGGTCCGGGGAGCTGTTTTTT; CDR3aa: CASSLRGARSGELFF
abundance: -; j_gene: TRBJ2-2; d_gene: -; v_gene: TRBV9; CDR3nt: TGTGCCAGCAGCGTGGGGACGGCCGGGGAGCTGTTTTTT; CDR3aa: CASSVGTAGELFF
abundance: -; j_gene: TRBJ2-7; d_gene: TRBD2; v_gene: TRBV7-9; CDR3nt: TGTGCCAGCAGCCCGGGACTAGCGGGAAACCACGAGCAGTACTTC; CDR3aa: CASSPGLAGNHEQYF
abundance: -; j_gene: TRBJ1-2; d_gene: -; v_gene: TRBV11-2; CDR3nt: TGTGCCACCCCGCCGATGGGGTCTAACTATGGCTACACCTTC; CDR3aa: CATPPMGSNYGYTF
abundance: once; j_gene: TRBJ2-2; d_gene: TRBD2; v_gene: TRBV16; CDR3nt: TGTGCCAGCAGCCAATTGGGCGGGAGATTGCACACCGGGGAGCTGTTTTTT; CDR3aa: CASSQLGGRLHTGELFF
abundance: -; j_gene: TRBJ1-1; d_gene: TRBD1; v_gene: TRBV11-2; CDR3nt: TGTGCCAGCAGCCCGGGGACAGGTAACACTGAAGCTTTCTTT; CDR3aa: CASSPGTGNTEAFF
abundance: -; j_gene: TRBJ2-3; d_gene: -; v_gene: TRBV29-1; CDR3nt: TGCAGCGTTGGGCTCTTCACAGATACGCAGTATTTT; CDR3aa: CSVGLFTDTQYF
abundance: -; j_gene: TRBJ2-5; d_gene: -; v_gene: TRBV19; CDR3nt: TGTGCCAGTACTCCGCGGGCGGCTAGCGCGCTCCAAGAGACCCAGTACTTC; CDR3aa: CASTPRAASALQETQYF
abundance: -; j_gene: TRBJ2-5; d_gene: -; v_gene: TRBV7-2; CDR3nt: TGTGCCAGCAGCTTAGGGCAGCGAGAGACCCAGTACTTC; CDR3aa: CASSLGQRETQYF
abundance: -; j_gene: TRBJ2-7; d_gene: TRBD1; v_gene: TRBV4-1; CDR3nt: TGCGCCAGCAGCCAAGGGTTCCAGGGGGATTACTACGAGCAGTACTTC; CDR3aa: CASSQGFQGDYYEQYF
abundance: -; j_gene: TRBJ2-5; d_gene: -; v_gene: TRBV24-1; CDR3nt: TGTGCCACCAGTGCTCCGGGGGAGAGAAGAGAGACCCAGTACTTC; CDR3aa: CATSAPGERRETQYF
abundance: -; j_gene: TRBJ2-1; d_gene: TRBD2; v_gene: TRBV7-3; CDR3nt: TGTGCCAGCAGCGCTAGCGGACCCAGAAACCAGTTCTTC; CDR3aa: CASSASGPRNQFF
abundance: -; j_gene: TRBJ1-2; d_gene: -; v_gene: TRBV14; CDR3nt: TGTGCCAGCAGCCAAACCGCCCCCGGCGGGGGCTACACCTTC; CDR3aa: CASSQTAPGGGYTF
abundance: -; j_gene: TRBJ1-6; d_gene: -; v_gene: TRBV30; CDR3nt: TGTGCCTGGAGTGTAGAGGGACTTAATTCACCCCTCCACTTT; CDR3aa: CAWSVEGLNSPLHF
abundance: -; j_gene: TRBJ2-6; d_gene: TRBD1; v_gene: TRBV24-1; CDR3nt: TGTGCCACCCGGGACAGCGCAGGGGCCAACGTCCTGACTTTC; CDR3aa: CATRDSAGANVLTF
abundance: -; j_gene: TRBJ2-7; d_gene: TRBD2; v_gene: TRBV7-2; CDR3nt: TGTGCCAGCAGCTTAGGGACTAGACGCGAGCAGTACTTC; CDR3aa: CASSLGTRREQYF
abundance: -; j_gene: TRBJ2-7; d_gene: -; v_gene: TRBV28; CDR3nt: TGTGCCAGCAGACGAGTCTACGAGCAGTACTTC; CDR3aa: CASRRVYEQYF
abundance: -; j_gene: TRBJ2-6; d_gene: -; v_gene: TRBV10-3; CDR3nt: TGTGCCACCGGGGGGCCGACCTCTGGGGCCAACGTCCTGACTTTC; CDR3aa: CATGGPTSGANVLTF
abundance: few; j_gene: TRBJ1-2; d_gene: -; v_gene: TRBV5-5; CDR3nt: TGTGCCAGCAGCCTGGAGGCGGGGAGGTATGGCTACACCTTC; CDR3aa: CASSLEAGRYGYTF
abundance: few; j_gene: TRBJ2-1; d_gene: -; v_gene: TRBV28; CDR3nt: TGTGCCAGCAGTTTATCCCTAGCTGGCTCTAAGCAGTTCTTC; CDR3aa: CASSLSLAGSKQFF
abundance: -; j_gene: TRBJ1-4; d_gene: -; v_gene: TRBV27; CDR3nt: TGTGCCAGCAGTGTGCAGAGATATGAAAAACTGTTTTTT; CDR3aa: CASSVQRYEKLFF
abundance: -; j_gene: TRBJ1-6; d_gene: TRBD1; v_gene: TRBV5-1; CDR3nt: TGCGCCAGCAGCTGGGACAGTACCAATTCGCCCCTCCACTTT; CDR3aa: CASSWDSTNSPLHF
abundance: -; j_gene: TRBJ1-6; d_gene: -; v_gene: TRBV5-1; CDR3nt: TGCGCCAGCAGCTTGGCCAATAATTCACCCCTCCACTTT; CDR3aa: CASSLANNSPLHF
abundance: -; j_gene: TRBJ2-3; d_gene: TRBD2; v_gene: TRBV7-2; CDR3nt: TGTGCCAGCAGCTTAGTCGGGGGGGTGAATACGCAGTATTTT; CDR3aa: CASSLVGGVNTQYF
abundance: few; j_gene: TRBJ1-1; d_gene: TRBD1; v_gene: TRBV5-4; CDR3nt: TGTGCCAGCAGCTTGACAGGGGTGGACACTGAAGCTTTCTTT; CDR3aa: CASSLTGVDTEAFF
abundance: -; j_gene: TRBJ1-5; d_gene: -; v_gene: TRBV7-9; CDR3nt: TGTGCCAGCAGCTTAAACGGGCCCAATCAGCCCCAGCATTTT; CDR3aa: CASSLNGPNQPQHF
abundance: -; j_gene: TRBJ2-5; d_gene: -; v_gene: TRBV28; CDR3nt: TGTGCCAGCAGGACTCCGGGGGCAGGGGGAAGTACCCAGTACTTC; CDR3aa: CASRTPGAGGSTQYF